A selection of T cell receptor beta chains follows, all from one sample in a study of T cell responses to AZD1222 COVID-19 vaccine. Some clones are missing from TCRdb's copy, which holds only in-frame ones; the method was immunoSEQ multiplex PCR. The repertoire holds over 150,000 clones, with more than 75% as singletons. The sequences come from peripheral blood, collected 28 days after the second AZD1222 dose. The receptors were gathered from an adult who received the AZD1222 COVID-19 vaccine. CDR3s include the opening cysteine and the closing phenylalanine or tryptophan. Fields, in order: clone size, D gene, J gene, V gene, CDR3 protein, CDR3 DNA. The D gene is left open where the match is weak. Not every row has a clone size; where given, it reads once, few, many or a size class.

NA	NA	TRBJ1-6	TRBV14	CASSLQAQTPLHF	TGTGCCAGCAGCCTTCAAGCCCAAACCCCCCTCCACTTT
few	NA	TRBJ2-3	TRBV30	CAWRERRFYTQYF	TGTGCCTGGAGAGAAAGGAGGTTCTATACGCAGTATTTT
NA	NA	TRBJ1-3	TRBV10-3	CAIGPDSSSGNTIYF	TGTGCCATCGGCCCCGACTCAAGCTCTGGAAACACCATATATTTT
NA	NA	TRBJ1-1	TRBV6-5	CASGRGLGTEAFF	TGTGCCAGCGGGCGGGGGCTTGGAACTGAAGCTTTCTTT
NA	NA	TRBJ2-1	TRBV4-3	CASSQDVGNNEQFF	TGCGCCAGCAGCCAAGATGTAGGTAACAATGAGCAGTTCTTC
NA	TRBD1	TRBJ1-5	TRBV4-1	CASSQEQGAINSNQPQHF	TGCGCCAGCAGCCAAGAACAGGGGGCGATAAATAGCAATCAGCCCCAGCATTTT
NA	NA	TRBJ2-7	TRBV7-2	CASSPKPPGEQYF	TGTGCCAGCAGCCCCAAGCCCCCCGGGGAGCAGTACTTC
NA	TRBD2	TRBJ2-1	TRBV7-3	CASSPPGLAFKQFF	TGTGCCAGCAGCCCACCCGGACTAGCGTTTAAGCAGTTCTTC
NA	TRBD2	TRBJ2-4	TRBV6-1	CASSEAQRGGLGNIQYF	TGTGCCAGCAGTGAAGCCCAGCGGGGGGGCCTCGGAAACATTCAGTACTTC
few	TRBD1	TRBJ2-7	TRBV4-1	CASSQPGGLYEQYF	TGCGCCAGCAGCCAACCAGGGGGCTTATACGAGCAGTACTTC
NA	NA	TRBJ1-2	TRBV7-9	CASSPPGYGGYTF	TGTGCCAGCAGCCCCCCCGGGTACGGAGGCTACACCTTC
NA	NA	TRBJ2-4	TRBV6-5	CASIEGIAKNIQYF	TGTGCCAGCATCGAGGGGATAGCCAAAAACATTCAGTACTTC
NA	TRBD1	TRBJ1-2	TRBV30	CAWDRGGYGYTF	TGTGCCTGGGACAGGGGTGGCTATGGCTACACCTTC
NA	NA	TRBJ1-5	TRBV18	CASSTPGKGPQHF	TGTGCCAGCTCTACACCCGGTAAGGGGCCCCAGCATTTT
NA	NA	TRBJ1-1	TRBV27	CASRLGQGNTEAFF	TGTGCCAGCAGGTTAGGGCAGGGGAACACTGAAGCTTTCTTT
NA	NA	TRBJ2-3	TRBV20-1	CSAEPTDTQYF	TGCAGTGCTGAGCCCACAGATACGCAGTATTTT
NA	NA	TRBJ2-2	TRBV18	CASSRPDGTGELFF	TGTGCCAGCTCACGGCCCGACGGGACCGGGGAGCTGTTTTTT
NA	NA	TRBJ1-4	TRBV5-1	CASSLLGRANEKLFF	TGCGCCAGCAGCTTGTTGGGGAGGGCTAATGAAAAACTGTTTTTT
NA	NA	TRBJ1-2	TRBV19	CASSIDSGSGGYTF	TGTGCCAGTAGTATAGACTCGGGAAGTGGTGGCTACACCTTC
NA	TRBD1	TRBJ2-1	TRBV19	CASSPRDRGGNEQFF	TGTGCCAGTAGTCCCCGGGACAGGGGAGGGAATGAGCAGTTCTTC
NA	NA	TRBJ1-6	TRBV21-1	CASSPGQRQKNSPLHF	TGTGCCAGCAGCCCCGGGCAGCGACAGAAAAATTCACCCCTCCACTTT
NA	NA	TRBJ1-2	TRBV5-1	CASSLAGSHGYTF	TGCGCCAGCAGCTTGGCAGGGAGCCATGGCTACACCTTC
once	NA	TRBJ2-2	TRBV10-3	CAISDSWERKTGELFF	TGTGCCATCAGTGATAGTTGGGAAAGGAAGACCGGGGAGCTGTTTTTT
once	NA	TRBJ1-3	TRBV7-9	CASSWSGSGNTIYF	TGTGCCAGCAGCTGGTCAGGCTCTGGAAACACCATATATTTT
NA	NA	TRBJ2-7	TRBV30	CAWASDDPYEQYF	TGTGCCTGGGCATCGGACGACCCTTACGAGCAGTACTTC
NA	NA	TRBJ1-1	TRBV27	CASRENTEAFF	TGTGCCAGCAGAGAGAACACTGAAGCTTTCTTT
NA	NA	TRBJ2-6	TRBV3-1/TRBV3-2	CASGFAGANVLTF	TGTGCCAGCGGGTTTGCTGGGGCCAACGTCCTGACTTTC